The clone carrying this T cell receptor (beta chain) was seen only once. Its cognate antigen is unknown. This record comes from a study of OX40 agonist ivuxolimab in advanced cancers. Study-wide background: Patients enrolled in dose escalation were diagnosed with hepatocellular carcinoma, melanoma, renal cell or head and neck cancer. A history of anti-PD-1, anti-PD-L1 or anti-CTLA-4 therapy was acceptable, and over 30% had some. Findings and caveats of the study: Clonal expansion from baseline to week 6 occurred in both CD4+ and CD8+ T cells. Average numbers of expanded clones were greater in CD8+ T cells than in CD4+.

Method: immunoSEQ multiplex PCR; TCRdb's copy keeps in-frame clones and lacks some. The table records 100,000 or so clones, roughly 90% of them present only once. Germline V gene sequence: CDR1 MNHNY, CDR2 SVGAGI (reference sequence). This CDR3 has 14 residues. Trimming cost V 0 bases and J 3 bases, with 9 bases left between them. Sequencing was performed on CD4+ or CD8+ T cells sorted from blood, taken in a trial of the OX40 agonist ivuxolimab. The sequence was collected from an adult with an advanced solid tumor such as melanoma, head and neck, liver or kidney cancer. This chain connects TRBV6-6 to TRBJ2-7; D is unclear. As DNA, the CDR3 is TGTGCCAGCAGTTACTCCCCCATCGGCTACGAGCAGTACTTC. It encodes CASSYSPIGYEQYF.